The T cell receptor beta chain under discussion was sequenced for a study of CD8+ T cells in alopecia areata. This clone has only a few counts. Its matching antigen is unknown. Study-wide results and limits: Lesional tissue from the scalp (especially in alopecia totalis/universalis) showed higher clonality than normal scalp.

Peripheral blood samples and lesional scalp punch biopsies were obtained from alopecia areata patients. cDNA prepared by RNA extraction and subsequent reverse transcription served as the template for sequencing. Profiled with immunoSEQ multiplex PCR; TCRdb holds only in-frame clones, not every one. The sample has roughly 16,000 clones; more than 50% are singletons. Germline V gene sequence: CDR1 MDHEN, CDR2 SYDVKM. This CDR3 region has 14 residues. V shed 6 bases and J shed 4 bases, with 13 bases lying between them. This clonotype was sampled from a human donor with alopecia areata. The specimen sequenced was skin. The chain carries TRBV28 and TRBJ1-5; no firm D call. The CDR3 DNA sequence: TGTGCCAGCAGCTCAGTCAGAAGTAATCAGCCCCAGCATTTT. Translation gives CASSSVRSNQPQHF.